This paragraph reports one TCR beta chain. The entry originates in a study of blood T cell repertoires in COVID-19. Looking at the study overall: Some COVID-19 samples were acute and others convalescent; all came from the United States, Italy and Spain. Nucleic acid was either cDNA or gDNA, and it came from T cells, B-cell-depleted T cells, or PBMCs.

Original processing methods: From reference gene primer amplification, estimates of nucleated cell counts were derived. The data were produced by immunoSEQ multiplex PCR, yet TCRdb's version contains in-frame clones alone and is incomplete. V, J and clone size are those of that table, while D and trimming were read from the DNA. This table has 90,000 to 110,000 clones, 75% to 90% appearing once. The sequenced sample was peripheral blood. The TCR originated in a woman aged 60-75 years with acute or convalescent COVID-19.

This CDR3 reads CASRAQGMEEQYF. The CDR3 nucleotides are TGTGCCAGCAGGGCCCAGGGGATGGAAGAGCAGTACTTC. This chain uses TRBV27 with TRBJ2-7; possible D gene TRBD1, 6 bases. V gave up 6 bases and J gave up 7 bases, with 16 bases separating them. The CDR3 contains 13 residues. Germline CDR1 is MNHEY and CDR2 is SMNVEV (reference sequence).